This T cell receptor (beta chain) was obtained from a study of cytomegalovirus exposure and HLA in healthy donors. Regarding the study as a whole: Indistinguishability led to the exclusion of some V segments, TRBV6-2 and TRBV6-3 included. For most subjects, TCR beta sequences were reported to predict HLA-A and HLA-B alleles with accuracy.

The V segment lost 6 bases and the J segment 6 bases; nucleotides outside the gene matches: 7. Germline-derived CDR1 and CDR2 are MNHEY and SVGAGI. This CDR3 contains 14 residues. The PCR ran on 60 Vbeta and 13 Jbeta primers. Data came from immunoSEQ multiplex PCR; TCRdb stores just in-frame clones and leaves some out. The table lists under 150,000 clones, roughly 80% of them singletons. This clone appeared once. Its antigen is not identified. Source material: PBMCs. The chain has TRBV6-5 and TRBJ2-7; 11 nucleotides agree with TRBD2. The receptor was derived from a boy between 10 and 17 years old in good health and CMV-seronegative. CDR3 protein: CASRLAGGRGEQYF. CDR3 nucleotides: TGTGCCAGCAGGTTAGCGGGAGGGCGCGGCGAGCAGTACTTC.